This TCR beta chain was obtained from a study of shared clonotypes between healthy human individuals. TCRdb's table, derived via immunoSEQ multiplex PCR, lists solely in-frame clones and lacks some. The sample has 2 million or so clones; 85% to 95% are singletons. Losses at the gene ends were 4 bases for V and 3 bases for J; bases not matched to a gene: 8. Germline lookup yields CDR1 MNHNY and CDR2 SVGAGI (reference sequence). The CDR3 is 16 amino acids. This clonotype was obtained from a man younger than 30 in good health. The chain uses TRBV6-6 and TRBJ2-3; TRBD1 agrees at 9 bases. Material for sequencing was naive CD4+ T cells sorted from blood. Stated subset: CD45RA+ positively selected. The CDR3 DNA sequence: TGTGCCAGCAGTTTGAGACAGGGGGGAGGGACAGATACGCAGTATTTT. It translates to CASSLRQGGGTDTQYF.